These T cell receptor beta chains were read from a single sample in a study of identifying expanded T cells in peripheral blood. Using immunoSEQ multiplex PCR, the repertoire was profiled, and TCRdb retains in-frame clones only, with some absent. The top ten clones hold about a sixth of a sample with 100,000 or so clones, approximately 90% of them seen once. Material for sequencing was blood. These receptors were collected from a person aged 18 to 75 in good health. CDR3s include the opening cysteine and the closing phenylalanine or tryptophan. D genes are given only for firm matches. Clone size is shown for a subset of rows, as once, few, many or a class of expanded clone.

j_call,clone_size,d_call,v_call,cdr3_aa,cdr3_nt
TRBJ2-7,once,TRBD1,TRBV29-1,CSVYTGGSYEQYF,TGCAGCGTATATACAGGGGGCTCCTACGAGCAGTACTTC
TRBJ2-7,NA,NA,TRBV6-5,CASSSYYEQYF,TGTGCCAGCAGTTCGTACTACGAGCAGTACTTC
TRBJ2-7,NA,NA,TRBV27,CASGPDGGYSYEQYF,TGTGCCAGCGGACCGGACGGAGGGTACTCCTACGAGCAGTACTTC
TRBJ1-2,NA,NA,TRBV2,CASRLTVAGATNYGYTF,TGTGCCAGCAGACTCACGGTGGCAGGGGCCACTAACTATGGCTACACCTTC
TRBJ1-5,NA,NA,TRBV5-4,CASSLTGIPLRPQHF,TGTGCCAGCAGCTTGACAGGGATCCCCTTGCGGCCCCAGCATTTT
TRBJ2-4,NA,NA,TRBV19,CASSIRHRDNIQYF,TGTGCCAGTAGTATACGGCACAGGGATAACATTCAGTACTTC
TRBJ1-3,NA,TRBD1,TRBV5-1,CASSWRTGQPSGNTIYF,TGCGCCAGCAGCTGGCGGACAGGACAACCCTCTGGAAACACCATATATTTT
TRBJ1-1,few,NA,TRBV6-5,CASSNQMNTEAFF,TGTGCCAGCAGTAATCAGATGAACACTGAAGCTTTCTTT
TRBJ2-7,NA,NA,TRBV27,CASSLLGGGGEQYF,TGTGCCAGCAGTTTACTGGGGGGTGGTGGCGAGCAGTACTTC
TRBJ2-2,NA,TRBD2,TRBV9,CASSVVLAGGPNTGELFF,TGTGCCAGCAGCGTAGTGTTGGCGGGGGGGCCGAACACCGGGGAGCTGTTTTTT
TRBJ1-4,few,NA,TRBV4-3,CASSQDHTEKLFF,TGCGCCAGCAGCCAAGATCATACGGAAAAACTGTTTTTT
TRBJ2-7,few,NA,TRBV11-1,CASSFRREQYF,TGTGCCAGCAGCTTCAGGAGGGAGCAGTACTTC
TRBJ1-1,NA,NA,TRBV6-1,CASEKDYMNTEAFF,TGTGCCAGCGAGAAGGACTACATGAACACTGAAGCTTTCTTT
TRBJ1-1,NA,NA,TRBV27,CASSFMSEAFF,TGTGCCAGCAGTTTTATGTCTGAAGCTTTCTTT
TRBJ2-1,NA,NA,TRBV6-5,CASSLLGGANYNEQFF,TGTGCCAGCAGTTTGTTGGGGGGGGCCAACTACAATGAGCAGTTCTTC
TRBJ1-4,once,NA,TRBV7-9,CASSQGGSLNEKLFF,TGTGCCAGCAGCCAAGGTGGCAGCCTTAATGAAAAACTGTTTTTT
TRBJ1-5,NA,TRBD1,TRBV5-5,CASSLVGQGPQHF,TGTGCCAGCAGCTTGGTAGGACAGGGGCCCCAGCATTTT
TRBJ2-3,NA,TRBD1,TRBV5-5,CASSTGQYTDTQYF,TGTGCCAGCAGCACGGGACAGTACACAGATACGCAGTATTTT
TRBJ2-7,NA,NA,TRBV7-8,CASSLIGSSYEQYF,TGTGCCAGCAGCTTAATCGGAAGCTCCTACGAGCAGTACTTC
TRBJ1-2,NA,NA,TRBV9,CASSVGGVGYGYTF,TGTGCCAGCAGCGTAGGAGGGGTTGGTTACGGCTACACCTTC
TRBJ1-1,NA,NA,TRBV7-2,CASSLMESAAFF,TGTGCCAGCAGCTTAATGGAGTCTGCAGCTTTCTTT
TRBJ1-2,NA,TRBD1,TRBV4-1,CASSQEGQGKLYTF,TGCGCCAGCAGCCAAGAGGGACAGGGGAAACTCTACACCTTC
TRBJ1-1,NA,NA,TRBV11-2,CASRLQGFTFF,TGTGCCAGCAGGCTCCAGGGGTTTACTTTCTTT
TRBJ2-7,NA,TRBD1,TRBV30,CAWNQRTGGNYEQYF,TGTGCCTGGAACCAACGGACAGGGGGCAACTACGAGCAGTACTTC
TRBJ2-3,NA,TRBD1,TRBV7-9,CASSPSTGRSINTQYF,TGTGCCAGCAGCCCCTCGACAGGGCGCTCGATAAATACGCAGTATTTT
TRBJ1-4,NA,NA,TRBV29-1,CSVSISGVGKLFF,TGCAGCGTCAGTATATCGGGGGTGGGAAAACTGTTTTTT
TRBJ1-2,NA,NA,TRBV5-5,CASSLDEFRGGYTF,TGTGCCAGCAGCTTGGACGAGTTTCGGGGAGGCTACACCTTC
TRBJ2-7,NA,NA,TRBV7-8,CASSQRGRGRTALYEQYF,TGTGCCAGCAGTCAAAGGGGCCGGGGAAGGACAGCGCTCTACGAGCAGTACTTC
TRBJ1-5,NA,TRBD1,TRBV27,CASSPTDRAGGQPQHF,TGTGCCAGCAGTCCGACGGACAGGGCGGGTGGTCAGCCCCAGCATTTT
TRBJ2-3,NA,NA,TRBV5-1,CASSLGSTDTQYF,TGCGCCAGCAGCTTGGGGAGCACAGATACGCAGTATTTT
TRBJ2-1,NA,NA,TRBV9,CASSVGQGAGDEQFF,TGTGCCAGCAGCGTAGGGCAGGGCGCCGGGGATGAGCAGTTCTTC
TRBJ1-1,NA,NA,TRBV7-2,CASSLVQGGFGEAFF,TGTGCCAGCAGCTTAGTGCAGGGAGGGTTTGGTGAAGCTTTCTTT